This T cell receptor beta chain originates from a study of post-analysis software for immune sequencing data (dated by TCRdb to the mid-2010s). At the level of the whole study: Relapsing-remitting, secondary progressive and progressive-relapsing multiple sclerosis were recorded as disease courses, and subtype annotation was lacking for some patients. The multiple sclerosis patient repertoires were compared with 11 previously published healthy control repertoires from donors aged about 6 to 26 years. A subset of samples was prepared in parallel using single-end sample barcoding, then pooled and co-amplified after Illumina adapter ligation.

The germline V end is reduced by 6 bases and the J end by 6 bases; junction bases left unmatched: 5. Its CDR3 holds 13 amino acids, cysteine through phenylalanine. The read is trimmed to its CDR3 DNA, 39 bases read in frame from base 1. The germline V gene specifies SNHLY as CDR1 and FYNNEI as CDR2. To prepare the library, PCR was applied. Sequencing instrument: Illumina HiSeq 2500. To reduce PCR and sequencing biases, unique molecular identifiers were built into the TCR beta cDNA libraries. About 500,000 cDNA molecules were obtained per 1 to 10 million input T cells, so each molecule approximated one T cell. Patient libraries were prepared and sequenced with the same protocol used for the earlier healthy control dataset. Samples belonging to the same batch were prepared together, multiplexed and sequenced on a shared HiSeq lane. The authors' pipeline ran thus. MIGEC was used to process the raw barcoded reads, and molecular identifier groups with only a single read were discarded before consensus assembly and CDR3 extraction. Clonotype tables were post-analysed with VDJtools, and diversity was normalized by down-sampling all datasets to the smallest sample size. In repertoire overlap clustering, CDR3 amino acid sequences, but not nucleotide sequences, were matched to correct batch-related cross-sample contamination. TCRdb itself trimmed the public reads at Q25 with fastp, ran MiXCR and retained productive beta chains. Duplicate CDR3 protein sequences are folded into a single record with the most common DNA and genes. What appears here as the V and J calls and clone size reflects TCRdb's work, not the paper's. Present in this sample are hundreds of thousands of distinct CDR3 sequences, about 39% of which were seen just once. The top ten clonotypes cover less than 8% of the sample.

Worth noting for this clonotype: What antigen it recognizes has not been identified. There are no base qualities to consult, and no much larger clone falls within one base.

To demonstrate the VDJtools post-analysis software, TCR beta repertoires were profiled from the peripheral blood of some 12 young patients with multiple sclerosis. The multiple sclerosis patients were children and adolescents between roughly 6 and 16 years of age. The paper as a whole reports these results and caveats: Multiple sclerosis patients had significantly lower normalized Chao1 diversity than controls, a result that suggests substantial peripheral T-cell clonal expansion. Significantly higher frequencies in patients than in controls were found for several TRBV segments, including TRBV5-6, TRBV5-1 and TRBV20-1. When samples were clustered directly using the F measure, samples prepared in the same batch co-clustered strongly, which prompted a batch-effect correction. The multiple sclerosis patient group was slightly younger than the control group.

Source material: blood. Recombination connected TRBV2 to TRBJ1-5; 7 central bases correspond to TRBD1. This TCR was sampled from a girl aged 2 to 10 with multiple sclerosis. The CDR3 protein: CASRTGDSQPQHF. The nucleotide sequence reads as follows: TGTGCCAGCAGGACGGGGGACAGTCAGCCCCAGCATTTT.